These 21 T cell receptor beta chains were sequenced from one sample in a study of T cells in Graves' hyperthyroidism and ophthalmopathy. TCR beta CDR3 region amplification was performed from RNA transcripts. The primer set for the first-round RT-PCR of the TCR CDR3 was HTBI. TCRdb reprocessed the multiplex PCR reads via MiXCR and lists one record per CDR3 protein. The sample yields 280,000 or so distinct CDR3 sequences, around 15% seen once. The sample was blood. The source of these receptors is a woman aged 45 to 65 with Graves' hyperthyroidism that later progressed to Graves' ophthalmopathy.

The gene calls are TRBV4-1 and TRBJ1-2, with a possible D match to TRBD1 (5 bases). V lost 10 bases and J 3 bases, leaving 12 bases between the germline ends. The germline V gene encodes CDR1 MGHRA and CDR2 YSYEKL. The CDR3 contains 12 residues. CDR3 sequence: CATSGVDYGYTF. CDR3 sequence (DNA): TGCGCCACTTCGGGGGTGGACTATGGCTACACCTTC.

The table lists this clonotype with many counts. This rearrangement joins TRBV11-1 to TRBJ1-1; the D gene is possibly TRBD1 (5 bases). Germline CDR1 is SGHAT and CDR2 is FQDESV (reference sequence). CDR3 size: 18 residues. Deletions cut 5 bases from V and 1 base from J, with 23 bases between. This CDR3 reads CASSGGWTVGRSNTEAFF. CDR3 DNA: TGTGCCAGCAGCGGGGGGTGGACGGTTGGAAGGTCGAACACTGAAGCTTTCTTT.

At least ten counts were recorded for this clonotype. The J gene is TRBJ1-1, the V gene TRBV10-3, with D hard to call. V was clipped by 6 bases and J by 2 bases, with 7 bases between them. The CDR3 has 12 amino acids. CDR1 is ENHRY, CDR2 SYGVKD, per germline. The CDR3 sequence: CAIRNVNTEAFF. The CDR3 DNA is TGTGCCATCAGGAATGTAAACACTGAAGCTTTCTTT.

The V and J genes are TRBV27 and TRBJ1-2, with D possibly being TRBD1 (6 bases). Trimming left V 3 bases short and J 4 bases short, with 18 bases between. CDR3 length equals 16 residues. Per germline, CDR1 MNHEY and CDR2 SMNVEV (reference sequence). This CDR3 is CASSLVSGASAYGYTF. CDR3 bases: TGTGCCAGCAGTTTGGTTTCAGGGGCCTCTGCCTATGGCTACACCTTC.

V gene TRBV6-2 or TRBV6-3 combines with J gene TRBJ1-2, with D perhaps matching TRBD1 (5 bases). Trimming stripped 8 bases from V and 7 bases from J, with 14 bases between. The CDR3 has 12 amino acids. Germline CDR1 is MNHEY and CDR2 is SVGEGT. CDR3 in DNA: TGTGCCAGCTACTCAGGGCCCTCTGGCTACACCTTC. Its translation: CASYSGPSGYTF.

This clonotype was recorded at least ten times. The chain links TRBV2 to TRBJ1-4; D unresolved. CDR1 and CDR2 (germline): SNHLY, FYNNEI. This CDR3 has 16 amino acids. The V end was cut by 6 bases, the J end by 8 bases, with 22 bases between. CDR3 coding DNA: TGTGCCAGCAGACAGACGCTTGAGACTCTTCAGGAAAAACTGTTTTTT. Translation gives CASRQTLETLQEKLFF.

This clonotype was observed many times. This sequence joins TRBV28 and TRBJ1-1, with D possibly matching TRBD1 (6 bases). Germline CDR1 is MDHEN and CDR2 is SYDVKM. This CDR3 contains 15 residues. V dropped 6 bases and J dropped 4 bases, with 18 bases sitting between them. The CDR3 DNA reads as TGTGCCAGCAGCCTGGTTGTGGGGGGGGCCACTGAAGCTTTCTTT. It encodes CASSLVVGGATEAFF.

This clonotype was seen at least ten times. The J gene is TRBJ2-1, the V gene TRBV29-1, with 8 nucleotides matching TRBD2. The CDR3 has 15 amino acids. The ends lost 6 bases at V and 8 bases at J; junction bases unmatched: 15. CDR1 and CDR2 (germline): SQVTM, ANQGSEA. CDR3 region: CSVTVPGLVTDEQFF. In DNA, the CDR3 is TGCAGCGTGACTGTACCGGGACTAGTAACCGATGAGCAGTTCTTC.

Comments on this clonotype: A junction boundary mismatches the germline segment, possibly from a read error. This chain connects TRBV28 to TRBJ1-3, with 7 nucleotides matching TRBD1. Looked up from germline, CDR1 is MDHEN and CDR2 is SYDVKM. The CDR3 covers 18 residues. The CDR3 DNA sequence: TGTGGCAGCAGTTCCTCATTCCTCAGGGGGAAAATAAGGAACACCATATATTTT. Its protein is CGSSSSFLRGKIRNTIYF. Combining the CDR3 with reference TRBV28 and TRBJ1-3 gives the whole variable domain DVKVTQSSRYLVKRTGEKVFLECVQDMDHENMFWYRQDPGLGLRLIYFSYDVKMKEKGDIPEGYSVSREKKERFSLILESASTNQTSMYLCGSSSSFLRGKIRNTIYFGEGSWLTVV.

This clonotype was seen ten or more times. For the CDR3, the DNA is TGCGCCAGCAGATTACAGGGGAGTCAAGAGACCCAGTACTTC. Its protein product is CASRLQGSQETQYF. V gene TRBV5-1 combines with J gene TRBJ2-5, with 7 nucleotides matching TRBD1. Germline loops: CDR1 SGHRS, CDR2 YFSETQ. The CDR3 extends over 14 amino acids. With V trimmed by 5 bases and J by 2 bases, 6 bases remained unmatched.

Many counts were recorded for this clonotype. The chain joins TRBV2 to TRBJ1-4; D gene uncertain. The CDR3 has 14 amino acids. The V end was cut by 7 bases, the J end by 0 bases, with 9 bases between. CDR1 and CDR2 (germline): SNHLY, FYNNEI. The DNA of the CDR3 is TGTGCCAGCAAGGAGCCTGCAACTAATGAAAAACTGTTTTTT. This translates into CASKEPATNEKLFF. Filled out from reference TRBV2 and TRBJ1-4, the complete variable domain reads EPEVTQTPSHQVTQMGQEVILRCVPISNHLYFYWYRQILGQKVEFLVSFYNNEISEKSEIFDDQFSVERPDGSNFTLKIRSTKLEDSAMYFCASKEPATNEKLFFGSGTQLSVL.

This clonotype was observed a few times. This chain uses TRBV7-9 with TRBJ2-3; no definite D call. The V gene lost 5 bases and the J gene lost 7 bases, with 7 bases spanning the gap. Germline lookup yields CDR1 SEHNR and CDR2 FQNEAQ (reference sequence). The CDR3 extends over 11 amino acids. The CDR3 loop reads CASSPTHTQYF. CDR3 bases: TGTGCCAGCAGCCCCACCCATACGCAGTATTTT.

This clonotype has just one count. The rearrangement uses TRBV11-2 and TRBJ1-3; D call uncertain. This CDR3 region has 16 residues. V was pared by 1 base and J by 0 bases, with 10 bases between. Looked up from germline, CDR1 is SGHAT and CDR2 is FQNNGV. This chain's CDR3 is CASSLVQPISGNTIYF. CDR3 DNA: TGTGCCAGCAGCTTAGTACAGCCGATCTCTGGAAACACCATATATTTT.

This clonotype was counted at least ten times. V and J are TRBV5-6 and TRBJ2-1, with 10 bases that match TRBD1. The CDR3 covers 13 residues. CDR1 and CDR2 (germline): SGHDT, YYEEEE. J gave up 10 bases and V 5 bases, and 6 bases lay outside the gene matches. Written as DNA, the CDR3 is TGTGCCAGCAGGGGGGACAGGGGCATCGAGCAGTTCTTC. Translated: CASRGDRGIEQFF.

V is TRBV2 and J is TRBJ2-7; 7 nucleotides align to TRBD1. This CDR3 has 15 residues. Trimming at V came to 2 bases and at J to 0 bases, leaving 4 bases not matched to a gene. The germline gives CDR1 SNHLY, CDR2 FYNNEI. CDR3 residues: CASSESGTVSYEQYF. The CDR3 DNA follows: TGTGCCAGCAGTGAATCCGGGACAGTCTCCTACGAGCAGTACTTC.

About this clonotype: A much bigger clone sits one base away, suggesting this may be a read error. The rearrangement uses TRBV11-2 and TRBJ2-6; D is perhaps TRBD1 (5 bases). Trimming took 4 bases from V and 2 from J, leaving 9 bases between them. The CDR3 is 15 amino acids. Germline V CDR1 and CDR2: SGHAT, FQNNGV. The CDR3 sequence is CASSSVGAGANVLTF. The CDR3 coding sequence is TGTGCCAGCAGCTCAGTAGGGGCTGGGGCCAACGTCCTGACTTTC.

The chain couples TRBV2 to TRBJ1-1; TRBD1 matches at 8 bases. Trimming at V came to 2 bases and at J to 6 bases, leaving 11 bases not matched to a gene. The V gene's germline CDR1 is SNHLY and CDR2 FYNNEI. CDR3 size: 16 residues. CDR3 protein: CASSESTGRGPAEAFF. CDR3 in DNA: TGTGCCAGCAGTGAAAGTACGGGCAGGGGGCCTGCTGAAGCTTTCTTT.

This clonotype was detected ten times or more. J is TRBJ2-3 and V is TRBV11-2; TRBD1 is a possible D gene (5 bases). The CDR3 consists of 14 residues. Trimming left V 3 bases short and J 4 bases short, with 11 bases between. CDR1 and CDR2 from the germline V gene are SGHAT and FQNNGV. DNA for the CDR3: TGTGCCAGCAGCTTTAGTCAGGGCTCAGATACGCAGTATTTT. It is translated as CASSFSQGSDTQYF.

This clonotype occurred many times. This chain links TRBV20-1 with TRBJ2-1; D possibly corresponds to TRBD2 (6 bases). V lost 6 bases to trimming and J lost 4 bases, with 13 bases between them. This CDR3 has 13 amino acids. Germline V gene data show CDR1 as DFQATT and CDR2 as SNEGSKA (reference sequence). The CDR3 bases are TGCAGTGCGGGGACTCGGAGATACAATGAGCAGTTCTTC. It codes for CSAGTRRYNEQFF.

This clonotype has a handful of counts. This chain's CDR3 is CASSQVGSGTQYF. The DNA for the CDR3 is TGCGCCAGCAGCCAAGTGGGTTCAGGGACCCAGTACTTC. The rearrangement joins TRBV4-1 to TRBJ2-5; D remains unclear. The V end was cut by 1 base, the J end by 7 bases, with 10 bases between. The germline gives CDR1 MGHRA, CDR2 YSYEKL. The CDR3 runs 13 residues.

The chain recombines TRBV7-9 with TRBJ2-1; TRBD1 is a possible D gene (7 bases). The ends were cut back, 6 bases at V and 7 bases at J, with 16 bases in the middle. The CDR3 has 14 residues. Germline V gene data show CDR1 as SEHNR and CDR2 as FQNEAQ (reference sequence). The CDR3: CASSLRQGGNEQFF. CDR3 coding DNA: TGTGCCAGCAGTCTGCGGCAGGGGGGTAATGAGCAGTTCTTC.